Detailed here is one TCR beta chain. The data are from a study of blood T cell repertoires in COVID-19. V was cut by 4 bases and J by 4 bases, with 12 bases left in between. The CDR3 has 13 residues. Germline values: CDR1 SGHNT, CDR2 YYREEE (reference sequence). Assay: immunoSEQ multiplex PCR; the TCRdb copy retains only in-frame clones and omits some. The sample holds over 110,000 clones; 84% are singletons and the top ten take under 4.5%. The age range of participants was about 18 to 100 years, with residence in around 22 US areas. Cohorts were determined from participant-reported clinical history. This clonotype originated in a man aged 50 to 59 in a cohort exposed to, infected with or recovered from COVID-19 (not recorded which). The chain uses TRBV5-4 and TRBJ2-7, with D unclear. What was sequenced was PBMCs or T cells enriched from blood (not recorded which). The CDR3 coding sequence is TGTGCCAGCAGCGACGAGACGGGTTACGAGCAGTACTTC. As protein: CASSDETGYEQYF.